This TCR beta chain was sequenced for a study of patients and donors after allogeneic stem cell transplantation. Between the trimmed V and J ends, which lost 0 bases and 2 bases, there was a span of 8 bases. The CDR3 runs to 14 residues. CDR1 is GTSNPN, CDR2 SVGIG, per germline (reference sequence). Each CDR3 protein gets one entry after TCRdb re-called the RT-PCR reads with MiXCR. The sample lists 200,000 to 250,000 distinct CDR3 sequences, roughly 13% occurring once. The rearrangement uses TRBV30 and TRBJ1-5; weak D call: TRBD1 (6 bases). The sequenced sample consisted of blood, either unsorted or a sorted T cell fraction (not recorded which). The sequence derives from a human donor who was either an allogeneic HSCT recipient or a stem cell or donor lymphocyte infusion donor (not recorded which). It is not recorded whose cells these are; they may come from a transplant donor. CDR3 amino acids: CAWSVPGGNQPQHF. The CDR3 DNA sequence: TGTGCCTGGAGTGTACCAGGGGGCAATCAGCCCCAGCATTTT.